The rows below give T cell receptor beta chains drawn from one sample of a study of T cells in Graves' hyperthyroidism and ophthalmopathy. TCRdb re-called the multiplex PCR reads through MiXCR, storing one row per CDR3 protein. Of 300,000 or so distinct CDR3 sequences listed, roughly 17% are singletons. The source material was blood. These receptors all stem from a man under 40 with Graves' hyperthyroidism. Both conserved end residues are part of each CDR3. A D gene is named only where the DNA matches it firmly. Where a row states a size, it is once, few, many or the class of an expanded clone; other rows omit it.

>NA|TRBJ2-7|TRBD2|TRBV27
TGTGCCAGCAGTTGGACTAGCGCCTACGAGCAGTACTTC
CASSWTSAYEQYF
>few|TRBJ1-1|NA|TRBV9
TGTGCCAGCAGCGTAGCTAATGGAGGCCCTGAAGCTTTCTTT
CASSVANGGPEAFF
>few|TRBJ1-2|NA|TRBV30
TGTACCTGGAATGACAGGAGATATGGCTACACCTTC
CTWNDRRYGYTF
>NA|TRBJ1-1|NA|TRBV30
TGTGCCTGGAGTGTACTTAGGGGGGCCTTAAACACTGAAGCTTTCTTT
CAWSVLRGALNTEAFF
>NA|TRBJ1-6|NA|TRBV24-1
TGTGCCACCACCCCCTCTCCCGTGGCCAGGTATAATTCACCCCTCCACTTT
CATTPSPVARYNSPLHF
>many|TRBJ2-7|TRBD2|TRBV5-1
TGCGCCAGCAGCCCCAGGGCGGGGGTGTCCTACGAGCAGTACTTC
CASSPRAGVSYEQYF
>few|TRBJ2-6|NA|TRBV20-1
TGCAGTGCTCGCCCCGGGACTTCTGGGGCCAACGTCCTGACTTTC
CSARPGTSGANVLTF
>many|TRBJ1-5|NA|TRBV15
TGTGCCACCAGCAAGAGGCCGGGGGGAGACCAGCCCCAGCATTTT
CATSKRPGGDQPQHF
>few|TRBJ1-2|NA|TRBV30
TGTGCCTGGAGTAGTGTGGGCTATGGCTACACCTTC
CAWSSVGYGYTF
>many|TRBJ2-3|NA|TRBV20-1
TGCAGTGCTAGCGTATCTGATACGCAGTATTTT
CSASVSDTQYF
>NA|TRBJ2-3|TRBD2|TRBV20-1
TGCAGTGCTAGATACCGCGGGGAGGGAGATACGCAGTATTTT
CSARYRGEGDTQYF
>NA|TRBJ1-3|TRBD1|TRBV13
TGTGCCAGCAGCGCTTATACAGGGGCAGTAGACACCATATATTTT
CASSAYTGAVDTIYF
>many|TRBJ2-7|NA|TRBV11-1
TGTGCCAGCAGCCCAGGACAAGAGGTGGGGGCCTTTAGCTCCTACGAGCAGTACTTC
CASSPGQEVGAFSSYEQYF
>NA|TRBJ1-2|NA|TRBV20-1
TGCAGTGCTACAGGGGAAAACTATGGCTACACCTTC
CSATGENYGYTF
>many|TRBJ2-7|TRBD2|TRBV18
TGTGCCAGCTCATCAGGACTAGCGGGGACCTACGAGCAGTACTTC
CASSSGLAGTYEQYF
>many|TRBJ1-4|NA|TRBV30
TGTGCCTTGTCGGGGATTAATGAAAAACTGTTTTTT
CALSGINEKLFF
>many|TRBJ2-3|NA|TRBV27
TGTGCCAGCAGTTTCCGGGGCACAGATACGCAGTATTTT
CASSFRGTDTQYF
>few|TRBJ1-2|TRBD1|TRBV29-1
TGCAGCGCGACAGGGGGTGACTATGGCTACACCTTC
CSATGGDYGYTF